This TCR beta chain was documented in a study of blood T cell repertoires in COVID-19. Overall study: There were acute and convalescent COVID-19 samples, and they came from the United States, Italy and Spain.

Method: immunoSEQ multiplex PCR; TCRdb's copy keeps in-frame clones and lacks some. The sample lists 200,000 to 250,000 clones; around 85% were seen once. Trimming took off 3 bases at V and 0 bases at J, with 11 bases between the two ends. The CDR3 length is 15 residues. CDR1 MDHEN and CDR2 SYDVKM come from the germline V gene. The source of this sequence is a woman aged 40 to 50 with acute COVID-19. The specimen sequenced was PBMCs or T cells enriched from blood (not recorded which). The genes are TRBV28 and TRBJ1-1; D not certain. Here the CDR3 reads CASSLSGVMNTEAFF. The CDR3 region has the DNA TGTGCCAGCAGTTTGTCCGGGGTCATGAACACTGAAGCTTTCTTT.